These 3 T cell receptor beta chains were all obtained from the same sample, sequenced in a study of identical twins listed by TCRdb under 2016. Library construction relied on 5' RACE. Sequencing was carried out with an Illumina HiSeq 2000. TCRdb applied fastp at Q25 and MiXCR to the public reads, then kept only in-frame beta chains. Rows matching on CDR3 protein sequence are summarized as one entry with the most common DNA and genes. Present in this sample are 700,000 or so distinct CDR3 sequences, around 20% of which were seen just once. 4% to 4.5% of the sample is in the top ten clones. The same sample was also studied in work on T cells expressing NK-cell markers.

Sequencing used PBMCs. These receptors were taken from a woman aged 18-35 years in good health.

This clonotype appeared once. The chain combines TRBV2 with TRBJ2-5, with TRBD1 identical over 8 bases. This CDR3 is built from 14 residues. The ends lost 8 bases at V and 4 bases at J; junction bases unmatched: 9. In germline, CDR1 is SNHLY, CDR2 FYNNEI. CDR3 in amino acids: CASARAGGAETQYF. The CDR3 DNA reads TGTGCCAGCGCCAGGGCAGGGGGCGCAGAGACCCAGTACTTC.

This clonotype was seen a handful of times. The chain is built from TRBV4-3 and TRBJ2-7; possible D gene TRBD2, 5 bases. V shed 0 bases and J shed 7 bases, with 10 bases lying between them. The CDR3 consists of 13 residues. Germline V gives CDR1 LGHNA, CDR2 YSLEER. CDR3 in DNA: TGCGCCAGCAGCCAAGATCGGGGTCGGGAGCAGTACTTC. Its protein product is CASSQDRGREQYF.

V and J are TRBV10-3 and TRBJ1-1, with a tentative D call TRBD1 (6 bases). Looked up from germline, CDR1 is ENHRY and CDR2 is SYGVKD. The CDR3 length is 14 residues. The V end was cut by 7 bases, the J end by 4 bases, with 16 bases between. CDR3 in DNA: TGTGCCATCACTCCCAGGGGAGGTGGCACTGAAGCTTTCTTT. Its translation is CAITPRGGGTEAFF.